The 18 T cell receptor beta chains reported below all come from one sample, sequenced in a study of response to subunit inactivated influenza vaccine. TCRdb recomputed calls from the RT-PCR reads with MiXCR, one row per CDR3 protein. Among around 200,000 distinct CDR3 sequences listed, approximately 12% were seen once. In addition, the sample was reused for a study of T cells expressing NK-cell markers. According to that study: It was by 5'RACE template switching with UMIs that TCR beta cDNA was made.

Sequences were derived from CD8+ T cells sorted from PBMCs, sampled roughly 12 days after vaccination. Receptors originate from a man aged 45-60 years who received an inactivated influenza vaccine.

This clonotype has just a few counts. The J gene is TRBJ2-5, the V gene TRBV15; perhaps TRBD1 as D (5 bases). The V gene lost 1 base and the J gene lost 3 bases, with 9 bases spanning the gap. This CDR3 has 14 amino acids. The germline CDR1 and CDR2 sequences are LNHNV and YYDKDF (reference sequence). CDR3 coding DNA: TGTGCCACCAGCAGAGCCGACAGAGAAGAGACCCAGTACTTC. Protein sequence: CATSRADREETQYF.

V is TRBV7-9 and J is TRBJ2-7; 10 bases agree with TRBD2. This CDR3 has 15 residues. V lost 5 bases and J lost 1; bases outside the gene matches: 5. Germline assignment: CDR1 SEHNR and CDR2 FQNEAQ (reference sequence). The CDR3 protein is CASSPQAGGSYEQYF. The CDR3 DNA is TGTGCCAGCAGCCCCCAAGCGGGAGGGTCCTACGAGCAGTACTTC.

V and J are TRBV6-2 or TRBV6-3 and TRBJ2-2; tentative D call: TRBD2 (5 bases). The V end lost 4 bases, the J end lost 6 bases, and 9 bases lay between the germline ends. CDR1 and CDR2 from the germline V gene are MNHEY and SVGEGT. The CDR3 extends over 13 amino acids. This CDR3 reads CASSSGVSGELFF. CDR3 DNA: TGTGCCAGCAGTTCCGGGGTGTCCGGGGAGCTGTTTTTT.

There are a few counts of this clonotype. This chain uses TRBV6-1 with TRBJ1-5; possibly TRBD1 for D (6 bases). Germline V lookup: CDR1 MNHNS, CDR2 SASEGT. The CDR3 covers 13 residues. Trimming shortened V by 6 bases and J by 7 bases, and 13 bases separated the two germline ends. The CDR3 sequence: CASSIGQNQPQHF. The CDR3 nucleotides read TGTGCCAGCAGCATCGGACAGAACCAGCCCCAGCATTTT.

This clonotype was recorded a few times. The V call is TRBV6-2 or TRBV6-3, the J call TRBJ2-3; the D is unclear. The CDR3 contains 15 residues. The V end lost 4 bases, the J end lost 4 bases, and 15 bases lay between the germline ends. Per germline, CDR1 MNHEY and CDR2 SVGEGT. The chain's CDR3 is CASSSSALFSDTQYF. CDR3 DNA sequence: TGTGCCAGCAGTTCAAGCGCCTTGTTTTCAGATACGCAGTATTTT.

The chain joins TRBV28 to TRBJ2-3; 15 bases line up with TRBD2. Trimming cost V 3 bases and J 2 bases; bases outside gene matches: 3. Germline CDR1 is MDHEN and CDR2 is SYDVKM. This CDR3 is 17 amino acids long. This CDR3 reads CASSFGTSGGSTDTQYF. In DNA form, the CDR3 reads TGTGCCAGCAGTTTTGGGACTAGCGGGGGGTCCACAGATACGCAGTATTTT.

This chain's CDR3 is CASSQGPGPGELFF. CDR3 sequence (DNA): TGCGCCAGCAGCCAAGGCCCAGGTCCCGGGGAGCTGTTTTTT. The chain recombines TRBV4-3 with TRBJ2-2; D is undetermined. V was clipped by 1 base and J by 6 bases, with 9 bases between them. Looked up from germline, CDR1 is LGHNA and CDR2 is YSLEER. This CDR3 is built from 14 residues.

Comment on this clonotype: One end of the junction varies from germline; a read error may be responsible. The chain combines TRBV5-8 with TRBJ2-7; D is unresolved. CDR3 length equals 12 residues. The germline V gene has CDR1 SGHTS and CDR2 YDEGEE. DNA of the CDR3: TGTTCCAGCAGCTTGAATGCCTACGAGCAGTACTTC. Residues: CSSSLNAYEQYF.

This clonotype has ten or more counts. This chain links TRBV29-1 with TRBJ1-2, with D perhaps matching TRBD1 (6 bases). V shed 6 bases and J shed 2 bases, with 13 bases lying between them. The CDR3 runs to 13 residues. The germline V gene encodes CDR1 SQVTM and CDR2 ANQGSEA. CDR3 region: CSVRTETNYGYTF. In DNA form, the CDR3 reads TGCAGCGTACGGACAGAAACCAACTATGGCTACACCTTC.

This clonotype turned up a few times. The V gene is TRBV7-8, the J gene TRBJ1-2; D is unresolved. Germline CDR1 reads SGHVS; CDR2 reads FQNEAQ. Trimming removed 1 base at V and 0 bases at J, with 12 bases between. CDR3 length: 16 amino acids. The CDR3 nucleotides read TGTGCCAGCAGCTTAGTTGGTACCGGGGCTAACTATGGCTACACCTTC. The encoded protein is CASSLVGTGANYGYTF.

This clonotype was seen many times. The chain links TRBV7-8 to TRBJ2-1, with a weak D call TRBD2 (5 bases). The CDR3 contains 15 residues. Looked up from germline, CDR1 is SGHVS and CDR2 is FQNEAQ. V shed 5 bases and J shed 15 bases, with 26 bases lying between them. The DNA for the CDR3 is TGTGCCAGCAGCCCCCATGGCTGGGATATAAGCGGTTTGTTCTTC. Translated: CASSPHGWDISGLFF.

The chain carries TRBV6-2 or TRBV6-3 and TRBJ1-5, with 7 bases fitting TRBD1. Trimming cost V 3 bases and J 0 bases; bases outside gene matches: 17. There are 20 residues in the CDR3. Germline V gives CDR1 MNHEY, CDR2 SVGEGT. The CDR3 bases are TGTGCCAGCAGTTATGTTCGGGGCCAGGGGACAGAATATAGCAATCAGCCCCAGCATTTT. Its protein is CASSYVRGQGTEYSNQPQHF.

This clonotype has a handful of counts. V and J are TRBV7-9 and TRBJ2-5; D perhaps matches TRBD1 (6 bases). The CDR3 is made up of 12 amino acids. V lost 6 bases and J lost 3, with 8 bases in between. Germline-derived CDR1 and CDR2 are SEHNR and FQNEAQ (reference sequence). DNA for the CDR3: TGTGCCAGCAGGCACAGGGAAGAGACCCAGTACTTC. This encodes CASRHREETQYF.

This clonotype turned up a few times. This chain joins TRBV15 and TRBJ1-4; 10 nucleotides align to TRBD1. The CDR3 has 14 residues. The trim removed 3 bases at V and 5 bases at J, leaving 0 bases unmatched. In germline, CDR1 is LNHNV, CDR2 YYDKDF (reference sequence). The CDR3 is CATSRGQGNEKLFF. The CDR3, as DNA: TGTGCCACCAGCAGGGGACAGGGGAATGAAAAACTGTTTTTT.

The chain carries TRBV28 and TRBJ2-3; 9 nucleotides agree with TRBD2. The CDR3 spans 16 residues. Germline V gene lookup returns CDR1 MDHEN and CDR2 SYDVKM. With V trimmed by 3 bases and J by 6 bases, 10 bases remained unmatched. CDR3 DNA sequence: TGTGCCAGCAGTTTCGGCCTAGCGGGACCAGGCGATACGCAGTATTTT. Protein product: CASSFGLAGPGDTQYF.

The chain recombines TRBV20-1 with TRBJ2-1, with a possible D match to TRBD1 (6 bases). CDR1 and CDR2 from the germline V gene are DFQATT and SNEGSKA (reference sequence). This CDR3 comprises 15 residues. V was clipped by 4 bases and J by 1 base, with 14 bases between them. The CDR3 DNA reads TGCAGTGCTATTAGTAGCAGGGGTTCCTACAATGAGCAGTTCTTC. This sequence encodes CSAISSRGSYNEQFF.

This clonotype was picked up many times. The chain has TRBV11-2 and TRBJ1-2; tentative D call: TRBD1 (6 bases). The CDR3 length is 15 residues. Trimming cost V 3 bases and J 8 bases, with 19 bases left between them. Germline CDR1 SGHAT, CDR2 FQNNGV. The CDR3, as DNA: TGTGCCAGCAGCTTCAACAGGGATGGTGTGTGGGGCTACACCTTC. It codes for CASSFNRDGVWGYTF.

V gene TRBV5-1 combines with J gene TRBJ2-7, with 7 bases matching TRBD2. Germline-derived CDR1 and CDR2 are SGHRS and YFSETQ. CDR3 length: 13 amino acids. With V trimmed by 0 bases and J by 6 bases, 3 bases remained unmatched. The DNA of the CDR3 is TGCGCCAGCAGCTTGGCCTCTAGCGGCGAGCAGTACTTC. The encoded protein is CASSLASSGEQYF.